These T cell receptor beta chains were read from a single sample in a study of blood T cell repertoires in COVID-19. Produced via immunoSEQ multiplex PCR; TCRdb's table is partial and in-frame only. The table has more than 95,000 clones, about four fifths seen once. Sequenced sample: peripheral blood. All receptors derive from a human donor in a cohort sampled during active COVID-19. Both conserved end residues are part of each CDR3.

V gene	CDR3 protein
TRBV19	CASSSGYSVYNSPLHF
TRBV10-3	CASSGLPGSQPQHF
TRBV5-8	CASSLAWNTEAFF
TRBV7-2	CATTLTGGASNEQFF
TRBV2	CASRDWTGGTEGYTF
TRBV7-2	CASTVGFSGANVLTF
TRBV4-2	CASSRKQEAFF
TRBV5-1	CASSIPGQGANTEAFF
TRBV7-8	CASSLAGQGDTEAFF
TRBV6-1	CASSGKPGQVNEKLFF
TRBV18	CASSPTGGNTGGSAFF
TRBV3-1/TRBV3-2	CASSQEQVYGYTF
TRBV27	CASKPSVGGELFF
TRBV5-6	CASSLLGQGSADTQYF
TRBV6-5	CASRRAPNPGQPQHF
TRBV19	CASSIDRQRGVNKNIQYF
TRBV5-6	CASSFPSGIKETQYF
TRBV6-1	CASSEGQGLANTEAFF
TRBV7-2	CASTPSAASLYEQYF
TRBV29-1	CTVSRHGGNDYTF
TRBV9	CASSPGSGKIYEQYF
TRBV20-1	CSASGKETQYF
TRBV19	CASSMAGEQFF
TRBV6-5	CASSPRDRVDQPQHF
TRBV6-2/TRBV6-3	CASSYPGPTGVEAFF
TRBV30	CAWSVPGSYYGYTF
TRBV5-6	CASSLDRVSGYGYTF
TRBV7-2	CASSLGLAGVSKVTQYF
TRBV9	CASSDGSTGGGNTIYF
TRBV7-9	CASSPRGSGTEAFF
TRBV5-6	CASSLLQTTNEKLFF
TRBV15	CATSRDAGQPQHF
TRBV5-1	CASSFPEAGGPYEQYF
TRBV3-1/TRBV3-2	CASSQAARGGDPYGYTF
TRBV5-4	CASSVLGGGYTF
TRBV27	CASSFSGGAGTEAFF
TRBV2	CASSESHPGADTQYF